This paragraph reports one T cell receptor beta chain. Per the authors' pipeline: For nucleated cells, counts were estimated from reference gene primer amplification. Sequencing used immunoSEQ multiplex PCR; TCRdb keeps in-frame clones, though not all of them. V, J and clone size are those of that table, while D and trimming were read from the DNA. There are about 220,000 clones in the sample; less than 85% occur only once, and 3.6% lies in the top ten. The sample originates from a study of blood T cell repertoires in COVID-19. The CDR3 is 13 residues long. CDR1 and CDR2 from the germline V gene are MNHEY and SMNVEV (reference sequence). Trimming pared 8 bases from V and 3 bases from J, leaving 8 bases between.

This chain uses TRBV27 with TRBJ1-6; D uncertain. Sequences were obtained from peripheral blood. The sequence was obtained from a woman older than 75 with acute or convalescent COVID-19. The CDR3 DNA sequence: TGTGCCAGCTCCAGTGACTATAATTCACCCCTCCACTTT. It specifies CASSSDYNSPLHF.